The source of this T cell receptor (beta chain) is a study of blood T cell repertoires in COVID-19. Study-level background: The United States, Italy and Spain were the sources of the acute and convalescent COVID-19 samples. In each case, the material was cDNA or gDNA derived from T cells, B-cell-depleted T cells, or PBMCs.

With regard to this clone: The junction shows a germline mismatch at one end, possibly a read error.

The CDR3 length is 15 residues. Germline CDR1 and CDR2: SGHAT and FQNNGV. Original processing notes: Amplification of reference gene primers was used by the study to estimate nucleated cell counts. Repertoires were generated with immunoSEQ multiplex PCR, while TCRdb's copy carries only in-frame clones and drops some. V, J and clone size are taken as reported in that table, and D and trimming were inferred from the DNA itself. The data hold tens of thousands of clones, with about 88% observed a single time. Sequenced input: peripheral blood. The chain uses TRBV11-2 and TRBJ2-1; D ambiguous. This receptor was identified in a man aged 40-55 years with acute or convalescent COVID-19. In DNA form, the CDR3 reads TGTGCCAGCAGCTTAGAAGCCGCCTCCCACAATGAGCAGTTCTTC. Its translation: CASSLEAASHNEQFF.